Listed below are T cell receptor beta chains from one sample, sequenced in a study of identifying expanded T cells in peripheral blood. Method: immunoSEQ multiplex PCR; TCRdb's copy keeps in-frame clones and lacks some. Of more than 95,000 clones listed, about 80% are singletons. The sequenced sample consisted of blood. The receptors were sampled from a person aged 18 to 75 in good health. The CDR3 runs from the conserved cysteine through the conserved F or W. D genes are given only for firm matches. Size is omitted from some rows. Given values are once, few, many or a class for expanded clones.

D,J,size,V,DNA,CDR3
NA,TRBJ1-1,NA,TRBV9,TGTGCCAGCAGCGTAGAGCCCATGAACACTGAAGCTTTCTTT,CASSVEPMNTEAFF
NA,TRBJ2-2,NA,TRBV6-5,TGTGCCAGCAGTTACGGGACACCTGTACGCCTGTTTTTT,CASSYGTPVRLFF
TRBD1,TRBJ2-1,NA,TRBV18,TGTGCCAGCTCACCACTGACAGGGATCCCCTACAATGAGCAGTTCTTC,CASSPLTGIPYNEQFF
TRBD1,TRBJ1-2,NA,TRBV28,TGTGCCAGCACTACCCCCCGACAGGGAGGGGGGTATGGCTACACCTTC,CASTTPRQGGGYGYTF
TRBD1,TRBJ1-4,NA,TRBV6-1,TGTGCCAGCGGGGGACAGGCACATGAAAAACTGTTTTTT,CASGGQAHEKLFF
TRBD1,TRBJ2-5,NA,TRBV7-7,TGTGCCAGCAGCTTAGGGACAGGGGTTCGGGAGACCCAGTACTTC,CASSLGTGVRETQYF
TRBD2,TRBJ2-1,NA,TRBV7-2,TGTGCCAGCAGCTTCCGTAGCGGGGTAAACAATGAGCAGTTCTTC,CASSFRSGVNNEQFF
NA,TRBJ1-4,NA,TRBV28,TGTGCCAGCACTACCACAAGAAGGGGGATCACTAATGAAAAACTGTTTTTT,CASTTTRRGITNEKLFF
TRBD1,TRBJ1-2,NA,TRBV4-3,TGCGCCAGCAGCCAAGAAGGACAGGGAAGTTTGGACTATGGCTACACCTTC,CASSQEGQGSLDYGYTF
TRBD2,TRBJ2-1,NA,TRBV14,TGTGCCAGCAGCCCACTAGCGGGGGGCCCTTACAATGAGCAGTTCTTC,CASSPLAGGPYNEQFF
TRBD2,TRBJ2-1,few,TRBV11-3,TGTGCCAGCAGCTTAGGGACTAGCGGGGGGGCCAATGAGCAGTTCTTC,CASSLGTSGGANEQFF
TRBD2,TRBJ2-5,NA,TRBV18,TGTGCCAGCTCACCACTGCCTAGCGGATACCAAGAGACCCAGTACTTC,CASSPLPSGYQETQYF
TRBD1,TRBJ2-4,NA,TRBV5-6,TGTGCCAGCAGCTTGAGTCCCGGGACAGTTTCCATTCAGTACTTC,CASSLSPGTVSIQYF
NA,TRBJ1-2,NA,TRBV11-3,TGTGCCAGCAGCTTAGAGGGGCGCGGGGGTAACTATGGCTACACCTTC,CASSLEGRGGNYGYTF
TRBD1,TRBJ1-2,NA,TRBV7-2,TGTGCCAGCAGCGCAAATCGATACACGACAGGGGAAGGCTACACCTTC,CASSANRYTTGEGYTF
NA,TRBJ1-3,once,TRBV2,TGTGCCAGCAGTCCTACACCGTCAGTCCTCTCTGGAAACACCATATATTTT,CASSPTPSVLSGNTIYF
TRBD1,TRBJ1-2,NA,TRBV7-9,TGTGCCAGCAGCCAGGGGGCCCCGGTGGATGGCTACACCTTC,CASSQGAPVDGYTF
NA,TRBJ2-7,NA,TRBV30,TGTGCCTTGGAGACGGTAGCGGCGTCTAGGGAGCAGTACTTC,CALETVAASREQYF
NA,TRBJ2-7,NA,TRBV7-8,TGTGCCAGCAGCTTAGCGCGGCAGGGGACATACTACGAGCAGTACTTC,CASSLARQGTYYEQYF
NA,TRBJ2-1,NA,TRBV19,TGTGCCAGTAGTATCGCGGGGCGAGGCAATGAGCAGTTCTTC,CASSIAGRGNEQFF
NA,TRBJ1-4,NA,TRBV5-1,TGCGCCAGCAGCCGAGGGACCGTCTTAGAAAAACTGTTTTTT,CASSRGTVLEKLFF
NA,TRBJ2-5,NA,TRBV2,TGTGCCAGCAGTGTTCCCGCCATGACTAGTATACAGACCCAGTACTTC,CASSVPAMTSIQTQYF
NA,TRBJ1-1,NA,TRBV11-3,TGTGCCAGCAGCTTAAACTACGAGGGAGCTTTCTTT,CASSLNYEGAFF
TRBD1,TRBJ1-2,NA,TRBV2,TGTGCCAGCGGACAGGGGATCTATGGCTACACCTTC,CASGQGIYGYTF
NA,TRBJ2-5,NA,TRBV14,TGTGCCAGCAGCCTCACCTGGGCCTCCCAAGAGACCCAGTACTTC,CASSLTWASQETQYF
NA,TRBJ1-2,NA,TRBV7-2,TGTGCCAGCAGCTTATCCGGGACCTCGACGGGTGGCTACACCTTC,CASSLSGTSTGGYTF
NA,TRBJ1-1,NA,TRBV7-9,TGTGCCAGCAGCCATATTAAGGGCACTGAAGCTTTCTTT,CASSHIKGTEAFF
NA,TRBJ1-3,NA,TRBV19,TGTGCCAGTAGTCCGTACAGGTCCTCCTCTGGAAACACCATATATTTT,CASSPYRSSSGNTIYF
NA,TRBJ1-2,few,TRBV20-1,TGCAGTGCTAGTACAGACTATGGCTACACCTTC,CSASTDYGYTF
NA,TRBJ1-2,NA,TRBV11-2,TGTGCCAGCACCCTAAGAGGGAGGGGCGCAGGCTGGAATGGCTACACCTTC,CASTLRGRGAGWNGYTF
NA,TRBJ2-7,NA,TRBV29-1,TGCAGCGTTGCCGGAGGGTTCTACGAGCAGTACTTC,CSVAGGFYEQYF
NA,TRBJ1-4,NA,TRBV18,TGTGCCAGCTCACCCGACAGAGCTAATGAAAAACTGTTTTTT,CASSPDRANEKLFF
TRBD1,TRBJ1-4,NA,TRBV19,TGTGCCAGTAGTATTGAGGCTACAGGGGGATTAGGTGTGACTAATGAAAAACTGTTTTTT,CASSIEATGGLGVTNEKLFF
NA,TRBJ2-7,NA,TRBV7-9,TGTGCCACCCAGGGGTTCCCGTCCTACGAGCAGTACTTC,CATQGFPSYEQYF
NA,TRBJ1-2,NA,TRBV5-4,TGTGCCACCAGGCTGGGGGGAAGTGGCTACACCTTC,CATRLGGSGYTF
NA,TRBJ1-1,NA,TRBV5-6,TGTGCCAGCAGCTTGCGTCAGGGCTACACTGAAGCTTTCTTT,CASSLRQGYTEAFF
TRBD2,TRBJ2-7,once,TRBV10-3,TGTGCCATCAGAGGGACTAGCGGGACCTACGAGCAGTACTTC,CAIRGTSGTYEQYF
NA,TRBJ2-1,NA,TRBV7-8,TGTGCCAGCAGCCCCCTCACTAACAATGAGCAGTTCTTC,CASSPLTNNEQFF
NA,TRBJ1-2,few,TRBV4-2,TGTGCCAGCAGCCAAGATCACAGACGGGATGGCTACACCTTC,CASSQDHRRDGYTF
NA,TRBJ1-4,NA,TRBV5-1,TGCGCCAGCAGCTTCGACGGGCAGGGCAGGAGACTGTTTTTT,CASSFDGQGRRLFF
TRBD1,TRBJ1-3,NA,TRBV6-6,TGTGCCAGCAGCAGGGGGGTCGATTCCACCATATATTTT,CASSRGVDSTIYF
TRBD2,TRBJ2-1,NA,TRBV19,TGTGCCAGTAGTTACGGCGGGGGTGAGCAGTTCTTC,CASSYGGGEQFF